This T cell receptor (beta chain) was found in a study of T cells after posttransplantation cyclophosphamide. Repertoires were generated with immunoSEQ multiplex PCR, while TCRdb's copy carries only in-frame clones and drops some. This repertoire shows roughly 19,000 clones, 80% to 90% found once; its top ten account for under 2%. On this clone itself: The antigen is not known.

The CDR3 is 15 amino acids. J lost 7 bases, V lost 5 bases, and 6 bases had no gene match. Germline lookup yields CDR1 MNHEY and CDR2 SVGAGI. Study-level points and caveats: Tissue-infiltrating T cells from skin or gut overlapped little with blood T cells. Later blood repertoires were often dominated by clones from the donor CD8+ memory compartment. After PTCy, TRB diversity resembled that of CNI/methotrexate controls.

Controls had myeloablative marrow grafts with methotrexate and calcineurin inhibitor, sampled at 1 year. The specimen comprised PBMCs, sampled 359 days after allogeneic stem cell transplant with calcineurin inhibitor and methotrexate. This TCR derives from a female patient younger than 45 who received an allogeneic stem cell transplant from an unrelated donor, was CMV-positive, and had acute and chronic GVHD. Part of the T cells may come from the graft donor. V gene TRBV6-5 combines with J gene TRBJ1-6; 9 bases match TRBD1. CDR3 coding DNA: TGTGCCAGCAGTGGTCGGACAGGGGCGAATTCACCCCTCCACTTT. It specifies CASSGRTGANSPLHF.